Included here is one T cell receptor (beta chain) sequence, with context. Its recognized antigen is unknown. No base-level quality is on record; no much larger clone is a single base apart. This sample stems from a study of shared clonotypes between healthy human individuals (dated by TCRdb to 2018 to 2021). About the full investigation: A few men and a couple of women, aged 18 to 49 years, made up the cohort. For each donor, CD4 naive and CD4 memory were each given three plates, CD8 naive was given two plates, and CD8 memory was given one plate. Leukapheresis yielded between about 0.8 and 8.9 billion PBMCs per donor. To estimate repertoire size and how much clonotypes are shared between individuals, the study performed deep sequencing of blood TCR repertoires from 4 to 6 healthy adults. To increase sequencing depth and limit assay-specific biases, different laboratories used diverse techniques to prepare libraries and sequence TCR repertoires. General study outcomes and caveats: The genetic and exposure-history diversity represented was limited by the small number of donors. Approximately 5% of naive CD4, approximately 3.7% of naive CD8, 2% to 2.5% of memory CD4, and 0.4% of memory CD8 clonotypes were shared across several donors. Sampling was restricted to blood, and TCR repertoires in tissue are likely to differ from TCR repertoires in blood. Even with the large sequencing depth, rarefaction of the sorted-subset datasets indicated that sequencing was incomplete. Based on pairwise subsampling, the degree of clonotype sharing among donors was expected to be affected by sequencing depth. Estimated clonotype richness was generally larger for naive than for memory subsets. Clonotypes shared by all four sorted-subset donors showed higher generation probabilities than non-shared clonotypes.

Healthy HIV-negative adults with no recently reported acute infections or vaccinations were included as donors. Every donor was a Caucasian adult living in Nashville, Tennessee, USA. CD4+ T cells were enriched through magnetic negative selection, after which naive cells were positively selected on CD45RA and the remaining negative fraction served as the memory subset. After blood collection by leukapheresis, PBMCs were isolated using Ficoll-Histopaque density gradient centrifugation and then cryopreserved in the vapor phase of liquid nitrogen. Analytical flow cytometry was used to check the purity and quantity of each magnetically sorted T cell population. Genomic DNA was isolated from each sorted fraction and quantified by UV absorbance on a Nanodrop 2000c. Using the deep immunoSEQ assay, multiplex PCR amplified TCR CDR3 regions from genomic DNA. Genomic DNA extracted from each cell subset was distributed evenly over all wells of several immunoSEQ 96-well plates, and each plate served as one replicate. For sorted subsets, approximately 190 ng genomic DNA, equal to some 30,000 T cell genomes, was loaded into each replicate PCR. Purified libraries were measured with a Qubit 3.0 fluorometer, size-checked on a Bioanalyzer 2100, and measured again with the KAPA Library Quantification kit. Every immunoSEQ 96-well plate was sequenced on a dedicated single-read 150-cycle Illumina NextSeq 550 flow cell. Per the original workflow: The immunoSEQ output contained only junctional sequences without quality scores, so filtering could not match that applied to full-length reads. Sequences were annotated with PyIR, a Python wrapper for IgBLAST v1.9, and V/J genes and CDR3 were assigned using IMGT germline references. Reads with weak V/J assignments (E-value above 1e-6), missing CDR3, stop codons, out-of-frame junctions, or ambiguous translated residues were removed. V3J clonotypes were defined as sequences sharing an identical inferred V gene, J gene, and CDR3 amino acid sequence. Percentage overlap between repertoires was calculated by dividing the number of shared unique clonotypes by the size of the smaller repertoire. RTK rarefaction, the Chao1 estimator, and Recon v2.1 estimates of unobserved clonotypes were used to assess repertoire richness. OLGA was used to compute generation probabilities for all TCRbeta clonotypes that the gDNA method yielded from a few donors. TCRdb stores this immuneACCESS table with in-frame sequences only. Part of the clones is absent; in the studies checked, under half of the shortfall reflects unresolved V genes, and no reason is known for the rest. Clone size and the V and J calls come from that table; the DNA yielded D and trimming. The sample yields millions of clones; approximately 92% were counted once. The ten largest account for about 0.13% of the sample.

This sequence originates from a man aged 18 to 30 in good health. Sequencing was done on a sample of naive CD4+ T cells sorted from blood. What the cell subset or site label conveys for this sample: CD45RA+ positively selected.

The DNA is as follows: TGCGCCAGCAGCCATAAGGAGTTCTCCTACGAGCAGTACTTC. Its coded protein is CASSHKEFSYEQYF. The chain uses TRBV4-1 and TRBJ2-5, with the D gene uncertain. The last part of the DNA fits TRBJ2-7 better; the J call may be wrong. The germline V gene gives CDR1 as MGHRA and CDR2 as YSYEKL. Taken from cysteine to phenylalanine, the CDR3 has 14 residues. Only the CDR3 DNA stays, 42 bases, in frame from base 1.